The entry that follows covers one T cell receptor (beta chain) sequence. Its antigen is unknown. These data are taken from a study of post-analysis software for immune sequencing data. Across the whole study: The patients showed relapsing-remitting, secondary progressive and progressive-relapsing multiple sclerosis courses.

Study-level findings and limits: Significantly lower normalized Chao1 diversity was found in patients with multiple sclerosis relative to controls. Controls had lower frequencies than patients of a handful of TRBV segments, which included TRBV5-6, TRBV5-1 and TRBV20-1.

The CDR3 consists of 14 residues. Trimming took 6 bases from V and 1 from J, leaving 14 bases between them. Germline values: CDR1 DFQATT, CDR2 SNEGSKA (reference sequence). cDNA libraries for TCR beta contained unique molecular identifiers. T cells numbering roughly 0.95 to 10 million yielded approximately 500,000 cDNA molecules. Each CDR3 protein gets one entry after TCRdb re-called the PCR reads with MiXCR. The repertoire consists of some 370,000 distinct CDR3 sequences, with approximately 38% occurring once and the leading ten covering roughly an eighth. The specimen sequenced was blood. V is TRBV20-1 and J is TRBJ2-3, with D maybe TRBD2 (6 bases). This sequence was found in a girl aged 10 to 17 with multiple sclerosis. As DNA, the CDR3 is TGCAGTGCCGAAGGCGGGGTTGGCACAGATACGCAGTATTTT. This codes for CSAEGGVGTDTQYF.